This T cell receptor beta chain derives from a study of OX40 agonist ivuxolimab in advanced cancers. Study in general: At just under 85% male, the cohort had a mean age of approximately 64 years, ranging from roughly 20 to 80. Of the participants, under 50% had some prior anti-PD-1, anti-PD-L1 or anti-CTLA-4 therapy, which was allowed.

Clones were sequenced by immunoSEQ multiplex PCR, and TCRdb holds only the in-frame ones, with some missing. The sample shows 30,000 to 35,000 clones, approximately 86% of them seen only once. This clone was detected only a few times. Per the germline V gene, CDR1 is MRHNA and CDR2 is SNTAGT. With 4 bases clipped from V and 2 bases from J, the junction kept 3 bases outside the gene matches. The CDR3 is 14 residues long. This clonotype was sampled from an adult with an advanced solid tumor such as melanoma, head and neck, liver or kidney cancer. The specimen comprised CD4+ or CD8+ T cells sorted from blood, sampled in a trial of the OX40 agonist ivuxolimab. This chain joins TRBV6-4 and TRBJ2-3; 7 bases are a match to TRBD2. CDR3 bases: TGTGCCAGCAGTGCGCGGGAGATCACAGATACGCAGTATTTT. Protein product: CASSAREITDTQYF.